This entry lists 20 T cell receptor beta chains sequenced from one sample in a study of blood T cell repertoires in COVID-19. The table came from immunoSEQ multiplex PCR; TCRdb's copy has only in-frame clones and leaves some out. The data show roughly 300,000 clones, with roughly 86% seen just once and under 2% held by the top ten. The sample comprised peripheral blood. The receptors were sampled from a woman in her 50s with acute or convalescent COVID-19.

This chain connects TRBV7-2 to TRBJ1-5; D is uncertain. The germline gives CDR1 SGHTA, CDR2 FQGNSA. The CDR3 covers 13 residues. V lost 2 bases, J lost 4 bases, and 6 bases lay in between. CDR3 DNA: TGTGCCAGCAGCTTACAGAAGAATCAGCCCCAGCATTTT. This codes for CASSLQKNQPQHF.

This chain connects TRBV3-1 (or the pseudogene TRBV3-2) to TRBJ1-6; tentatively, D is TRBD1 (5 bases). This CDR3 has 16 residues. Germline assignment: CDR1 LGHDT and CDR2 YNNKEL (reference sequence). V was trimmed by 0 bases and J by 8 bases, leaving 14 bases between them. The CDR3 DNA is TGTGCCAGCAGCCAAGATGGAGGGGCTCTAGATTCACCCCTCCACTTT. Translation gives CASSQDGGALDSPLHF.

This rearrangement joins TRBV24-1 to TRBJ2-1; no reliable D call. The CDR3 is 14 residues long. From germline, CDR1 is KGHDR and CDR2 SFDVKD. Trimming removed 1 base at V and 4 bases at J, with 7 bases between. The CDR3 sequence is CATSDLSVYNEQFF. The CDR3 region has the DNA TGTGCCACCAGTGATTTATCAGTTTACAATGAGCAGTTCTTC.

The chain is built from TRBV9 and TRBJ1-2; 9 nucleotides align to TRBD1. Per the germline V gene, CDR1 is SGDLS and CDR2 is YYNGEE. The CDR3 is 15 residues long. V lost 3 bases, J lost 5 bases, and 8 bases stayed unmatched. The CDR3 DNA sequence: TGTGCCAGCAGCGGCGCGGACAGGGGCTATTATGGCTACACCTTC. Protein sequence: CASSGADRGYYGYTF.

The chain combines TRBV5-1 with TRBJ2-5; D remains unclear. V was pared by 4 bases and J by 2 bases, with 12 bases between. Germline loops: CDR1 SGHRS, CDR2 YFSETQ. The CDR3 is 14 residues long. The DNA of the CDR3 is TGCGCCAGCAGCCCCATCGACTTGCAAGAGACCCAGTACTTC. Its protein product is CASSPIDLQETQYF.

The count of this clone is one. This chain connects TRBV9 to TRBJ2-2; 9 bases are a match to TRBD1. Unmatched junction bases numbered 2, after V lost 7 bases and J lost 1 base. CDR1 and CDR2 from the germline V gene are SGDLS and YYNGEE. The CDR3 extends over 14 amino acids. In DNA form, the CDR3 reads TGTGCCAGCGGGACAGGGCAGAACACCGGGGAGCTGTTTTTT. Translation gives CASGTGQNTGELFF.

The genes are TRBV4-1 and TRBJ2-3, with D perhaps matching TRBD2 (5 bases). The CDR3 runs 16 residues. Germline lookup yields CDR1 MGHRA and CDR2 YSYEKL. V was shortened by 0 bases and J by 1 base, with 11 bases between the two germline ends. The CDR3 region is CASSQDSKGGTDTQYF. The CDR3, as DNA: TGCGCCAGCAGCCAAGATAGTAAGGGAGGCACAGATACGCAGTATTTT.

This rearrangement joins TRBV4-1 to TRBJ2-1; TRBD2 matches at 15 bases. The germline gives CDR1 MGHRA, CDR2 YSYEKL. The CDR3 has 17 amino acids. V gave up 3 bases and J gave up 1 base; unmatched junction bases: 1. CDR3 loop: CASSQGLAGGSYNEQFF. The CDR3 DNA reads TGCGCCAGCAGCCAGGGACTAGCGGGAGGATCCTACAATGAGCAGTTCTTC.

The J gene is TRBJ2-3, the V gene TRBV24-1, with 8 bases lining up with TRBD1. CDR1 and CDR2 (germline): KGHDR, SFDVKD. CDR3 size: 15 residues. V was pared by 4 bases and J by 4 bases, with 6 bases of the junction left unmatched. DNA of the CDR3: TGTGCCACCAGTGACCAAGGACAGGGAGCAGATACGCAGTATTTT. Protein: CATSDQGQGADTQYF.

J is TRBJ2-1 and V is TRBV7-6; 14 positions match TRBD2. In germline, CDR1 is SGHVS, CDR2 FNYEAQ. This CDR3 contains 22 residues. V trimming: 2 bases; J trimming: 2 bases; junction bases outside the gene matches: 17. CDR3 DNA: TGTGCCAGCAGCTTATCCAAGGGCCCCGGGACTAGCGGGAGAGTAACCTACAATGAGCAGTTCTTC. It encodes CASSLSKGPGTSGRVTYNEQFF.

This clone showed up just once. The chain couples TRBV11-2 to TRBJ2-2; possibly TRBD2 for D (5 bases). Germline lookup yields CDR1 SGHAT and CDR2 FQNNGV. The CDR3 length is 14 residues. Deletions cut 2 bases from V and 6 bases from J, with 10 bases between. For the CDR3, the DNA is TGTGCCAGCAGCTTAACCACTAGGGCCGGGGAGCTGTTTTTT. Translation: CASSLTTRAGELFF.

A few counts support this clone. The chain uses TRBV6-5 and TRBJ1-1, with TRBD1 as a possible D gene (5 bases). V lost 7 bases, J lost 1 base, and 16 bases lay in between. The germline CDR1 and CDR2 sequences are MNHEY and SVGAGI. The CDR3 is 15 residues long. The chain's CDR3 is CASKWARVSNTEAFF. The CDR3 DNA sequence: TGTGCCAGCAAATGGGCCAGGGTTTCGAACACTGAAGCTTTCTTT.

The chain carries TRBV24-1 and TRBJ2-3; 9 positions match TRBD2. Germline V gives CDR1 KGHDR, CDR2 SFDVKD. V trimming: 7 bases; J trimming: 4 bases; junction bases outside the gene matches: 2. The CDR3 contains 13 residues. The CDR3 sequence is CATSRLAADTQYF. The CDR3 DNA sequence: TGTGCCACCAGCCGACTAGCGGCAGATACGCAGTATTTT.

This clone was picked up one time. The chain couples TRBV28 to TRBJ2-7, with D possibly matching TRBD2 (5 bases). CDR1 is MDHEN, CDR2 SYDVKM, per germline. The V end lost 2 bases, the J end lost 0 bases, and 8 bases lay between the germline ends. The CDR3 has 14 amino acids. This CDR3 is CASSLVGSSYEQYF. CDR3 DNA sequence: TGTGCCAGCAGTTTAGTAGGGAGCTCCTACGAGCAGTACTTC.

This chain links TRBV6-2 or TRBV6-3 with TRBJ2-1; 12 bases are shared with TRBD2. Per germline, CDR1 MNHEY and CDR2 SVGEGT. V dropped 5 bases and J dropped 7; count of bases not matched to a gene: 6. The CDR3 spans 15 residues. The CDR3 here is CASSRLAGVSNEQFF. The CDR3 nucleotides read TGTGCCAGCAGTCGACTAGCGGGAGTCTCAAATGAGCAGTTCTTC.

The chain employs TRBV7-2 and TRBJ2-3; 7 nucleotides agree with TRBD2. Germline V CDR1 and CDR2: SGHTA, FQGNSA. The junction had 6 bases not matched to a gene; V was cut back by 1 base and J by 2 bases. The CDR3 spans 16 residues. The CDR3 DNA reads as TGTGCCAGCAGCTTAGGGCTAGCGGCTAACACAGATACGCAGTATTTT. Encoded protein: CASSLGLAANTDTQYF. The whole variable domain, filled in from reference TRBV7-2 and TRBJ2-3, reads GAGVSQSPSNKVTEKGKDVELRCDPISGHTALYWYRQSLGQGLEFLIYFQGNSAPDKSGLPSDRFSAERTGGSVSTLTIQRTQQEDSAVYLCASSLGLAANTDTQYFGPGTRLTVL.

The CDR3 is CASSPASGRAVNEQFF. The CDR3 DNA is TGTGCCAGCAGCCCCGCTAGCGGGAGGGCCGTAAATGAGCAGTTCTTC. The rearrangement links TRBV6-2 or TRBV6-3 to TRBJ2-1; 12 nucleotides align to TRBD2. V lost 6 bases and J lost 7; bases outside the gene matches: 10. Looked up from germline, CDR1 is MNHEY and CDR2 is SVGEGT. The CDR3 totals 16 residues.

This rearrangement joins TRBV12-3 or TRBV12-4 to TRBJ1-2; a weak D match, TRBD1 (5 bases). CDR3 length equals 12 residues. Trimming pared 7 bases from V and 7 bases from J, leaving 13 bases between. The CDR3 nucleotides read TGTGCCAGCAATTTCGGACACCTTGGCTACACCTTC. Encoded protein: CASNFGHLGYTF.

The chain employs TRBV5-1 and TRBJ1-2; D gene uncertain. Germline-derived CDR1 and CDR2 are SGHRS and YFSETQ. The CDR3 length is 13 residues. Trimming pared 0 bases from V and 3 bases from J, leaving 6 bases between. This CDR3 reads CASSLGQDYGYTF. The CDR3 region has the DNA TGCGCCAGCAGCTTGGGCCAGGACTATGGCTACACCTTC.

The chain employs TRBV3-1 (or the pseudogene TRBV3-2) and TRBJ1-3; D not certain. V dropped 1 base and J dropped 4 bases, with 20 bases sitting between them. The CDR3 has 18 amino acids. Germline assignment: CDR1 LGHDT and CDR2 YNNKEL (reference sequence). Written as DNA, the CDR3 is TGTGCCAGCAGCCAAGGAGACCGCGGTTGGCTTCAGGGAAACACCATATATTTT. Translation: CASSQGDRGWLQGNTIYF.